This T cell receptor beta chain appears in the sequencing data of a study of control samples from healthy donors and cancer patients. The CDR3 covers 15 residues. V was clipped by 1 base and J by 1 base, with 10 bases between them. In germline, CDR1 is MGHRA, CDR2 YSYEKL. Only in-frame clones appear in the TCRdb table, and some are missing; sequencing was by immunoSEQ multiplex PCR. Here the sample spans fewer than 200,000 clones, roughly 94% being singletons. The V gene is TRBV4-1, the J gene TRBJ1-1, with TRBD1 as a possible D gene (5 bases). Sequencing was done on a sample of PBMCs. The TCR was taken from a man in his sixties with colorectal cancer. The CDR3 bases are TGCGCCAGCAGCCAAGCCTTCCAGGGGAACACTGAAGCTTTCTTT. Residues: CASSQAFQGNTEAFF.